The 27 T cell receptor beta chains below were found in one sample sequenced in a study of shared clonotypes between healthy human individuals. The protocol was immunoSEQ multiplex PCR, while the TCRdb copy is restricted to in-frame clones and leaves out a portion. Of 2 million to 2.5 million clones in the sample, about 94% were seen once. The sequencing sample was made of naive CD4+ T cells sorted from blood. Subset meaning: CD45RA+ positively selected. The source is a man between 18 and 35 years old in good health.

The V gene is TRBV7-8, the J gene TRBJ2-7; no clear D. Trimming took 5 bases from V and 1 from J, leaving 18 bases between them. The CDR3 length is 16 residues. In germline, CDR1 is SGHVS, CDR2 FQNEAQ. CDR3 amino acids: CASSRHEVSSSYEQYF. The CDR3 DNA sequence: TGTGCCAGCAGCCGCCACGAGGTCTCTTCTTCCTACGAGCAGTACTTC.

The genes are TRBV19 and TRBJ2-3, with TRBD1 matching 7 bases. The CDR3 is 14 residues long. In germline, CDR1 is LNHDA, CDR2 SQIVND (reference sequence). J gave up 7 bases and V 3 bases, and 7 bases lay outside the gene matches. CDR3 loop: CASSIRTGINTQYF. Written as DNA, the CDR3 is TGTGCCAGTAGTATTCGGACAGGTATAAATACGCAGTATTTT. The variable domain in full, completed from reference TRBV19 and TRBJ2-3, reads DGGITQSPKYLFRKEGQNVTLSCEQNLNHDAMYWYRQDPGQGLRLIYYSQIVNDFQKGDIAEGYSVSREKKESFPLTVTSAQKNPTAFYLCASSIRTGINTQYFGPGTRLTVL.

The gene calls are TRBV11-3 and TRBJ2-5, with 10 bases matching TRBD2. V lost 1 base to trimming and J lost 2 bases; unmatched junction nucleotides: 4. CDR1 and CDR2 (germline): SGHNT, YENEEA. The CDR3 loop spans 16 amino acids. The CDR3 DNA is TGTGCCAGCAGCTTAGGGGGACTAGCGCATCAAGAGACCCAGTACTTC. Amino acid sequence: CASSLGGLAHQETQYF. Full variable domain (remainder filled in from reference TRBV11-3 and TRBJ2-5): EAGVVQSPRYKIIEKKQPVAFWCNPISGHNTLYWYLQNLGQGPELLIRYENEEAVDDSQLPKDRFSAERLKGVDSTLKIQPAELGDSAVYLCASSLGGLAHQETQYFGPGTRLLVL.

The chain has TRBV11-2 and TRBJ2-3; TRBD1 aligns across 9 bases. Germline lookup yields CDR1 SGHAT and CDR2 FQNNGV. After removal of 2 bases from V and 6 bases from J, the junction contained 18 bases not matched to a gene. This CDR3 is 19 amino acids long. The CDR3 DNA follows: TGTGCCAGCAGCTTATTCCCCGCCCCGGGACAGGGCCTTTCTGATACGCAGTATTTT. Its translation is CASSLFPAPGQGLSDTQYF.

Written as DNA, the CDR3 is TGTGCCAGCAGCTTAGTCCCGGGTACTTCCTACGAGCAGTACTTC. The encoded protein is CASSLVPGTSYEQYF. V usage is TRBV11-2 and J usage is TRBJ2-7; D remains ambiguous. Trimming left V 1 base short and J 1 base short, with 11 bases between. Per the germline V gene, CDR1 is SGHAT and CDR2 is FQNNGV. The CDR3 contains 15 residues.

The chain is built from TRBV2 and TRBJ2-7; TRBD1 matches at 9 bases. V shed 6 bases and J 2 bases; nucleotides not matched to a gene: 5. Per the germline V gene, CDR1 is SNHLY and CDR2 is FYNNEI. The CDR3 consists of 14 residues. The CDR3 protein is CASSQGQGTYEQYF. Written as DNA, the CDR3 is TGTGCCAGCAGCCAGGGACAGGGCACCTACGAGCAGTACTTC.

This chain links TRBV4-1 with TRBJ2-2, with 11 bases identical to TRBD2. Per the germline V gene, CDR1 is MGHRA and CDR2 is YSYEKL. J lost 0 bases, V lost 3 bases, and 12 bases had no gene match. CDR3 length: 20 residues. Written as DNA, the CDR3 is TGCGCCAGCAGCCAGCCAAAGGCTAGCGGGGGGCCCACGAACACCGGGGAGCTGTTTTTT. It codes for CASSQPKASGGPTNTGELFF.

The rearrangement uses TRBV7-3 and TRBJ1-3, with D unclear. Per the germline V gene, CDR1 is SGHTA and CDR2 is FQGTGA. V lost 3 bases to trimming and J lost 0 bases, with 9 bases between them. The CDR3 spans 15 residues. CDR3 bases: TGTGCCAGCAGCTTGGACGGAACCTCTGGAAACACCATATATTTT. Translation: CASSLDGTSGNTIYF.

Note on this clone: Other nucleotide sequences from this sample produce the same CDR3. The chain is built from TRBV7-2 and TRBJ1-4; D not resolved. Germline V CDR1 and CDR2: SGHTA, FQGNSA. The CDR3 is made up of 14 amino acids. Trimming cost V 0 bases and J 8 bases, with 10 bases left between them. The DNA of the CDR3 is TGTGCCAGCAGCTTAGCCGGGATGGGGGAAAAACTGTTTTTT. Protein product: CASSLAGMGEKLFF.

The rearrangement uses TRBV27 and TRBJ1-6; TRBD1 might be the D (5 bases). In germline, CDR1 is MNHEY, CDR2 SMNVEV (reference sequence). This CDR3 is built from 18 residues. The germline V and J ends were trimmed by 1 base and 0 bases, with 13 bases remaining between them. The CDR3 DNA is TGTGCCAGCAGTTTATATCTGGGGCAGAGCTCCTATAATTCACCCCTCCACTTT. Translation: CASSLYLGQSSYNSPLHF.

The genes are TRBV30 and TRBJ2-4; 8 bases map to TRBD2. CDR1 GTSNPN and CDR2 SVGIG come from the germline V gene (reference sequence). This CDR3 comprises 13 residues. Losses at the gene ends were 5 bases for V and 0 bases for J; bases not matched to a gene: 0. The CDR3 sequence: CAWAGGAKNIQYF. CDR3 nucleotides: TGTGCCTGGGCGGGAGGAGCCAAAAACATTCAGTACTTC.

This chain connects TRBV7-8 to TRBJ1-4; D unresolved. Germline values: CDR1 SGHVS, CDR2 FQNEAQ. V dropped 5 bases and J dropped 8 bases, with 12 bases sitting between them. The CDR3 totals 13 residues. The CDR3 region has the DNA TGTGCCAGCAGCAACCAGGTCCCCGAAAAACTGTTTTTT. It specifies CASSNQVPEKLFF.

The chain links TRBV5-6 to TRBJ2-1; unclear D gene. This CDR3 has 13 amino acids. Germline V gene lookup returns CDR1 SGHDT and CDR2 YYEEEE. The V end lost 0 bases, the J end lost 3 bases, and 4 bases lay between the germline ends. CDR3 DNA: TGTGCCAGCAGCTTGGCCCTCTACAATGAGCAGTTCTTC. Translated, it gives CASSLALYNEQFF.

The rearrangement joins TRBV14 to TRBJ2-5; 9 nucleotides line up with TRBD1. CDR3 length equals 17 residues. Trimming took 1 base from V and 0 from J; bases not matched to a gene: 6. The germline CDR1 and CDR2 sequences are SGHDN and FVKESK. CDR3 DNA sequence: TGTGCCAGCAGCCAAGGAGCAGGACAGGGGTACCAAGAGACCCAGTACTTC. It translates to CASSQGAGQGYQETQYF. Looking up the rest from reference TRBV14 and TRBJ2-5 gives the full variable domain: EAGVTQFPSHSVIEKGQTVTLRCDPISGHDNLYWYRRVMGKEIKFLLHFVKESKQDESGMPNNRFLAERTGGTYSTLKVQPAELEDSGVYFCASSQGAGQGYQETQYFGPGTRLLVL.

The rearrangement uses TRBV10-3 and TRBJ2-1, with no clear D. The germline CDR1 and CDR2 sequences are ENHRY and SYGVKD. This CDR3 has 11 residues. The V end was cut by 5 bases, the J end by 4 bases, with 3 bases between. CDR3 nucleotide sequence: TGTGCCATCAGTACTTACAATGAGCAGTTCTTC. This encodes CAISTYNEQFF.

V gene TRBV18 combines with J gene TRBJ2-7; D is uncertain. CDR1 is KGHSH, CDR2 LQKENI, per germline. V lost 0 bases and J 6 bases, leaving 12 bases between the germline ends. This CDR3 comprises 14 residues. CDR3 DNA: TGTGCCAGCTCACCACCAATGAGAACAAGCGAGCAGTACTTC. Protein product: CASSPPMRTSEQYF.

The V and J genes are TRBV6-1 and TRBJ2-1; 12 positions match TRBD2. Germline V gives CDR1 MNHNS, CDR2 SASEGT. V shed 1 base and J 9 bases; nucleotides not matched to a gene: 7. The CDR3 spans 16 residues. CDR3 nucleotide sequence: TGTGCCAGCAGTGAAGGGCTAGCGGGGGGGCTGAGTGAGCAGTTCTTC. Amino acid sequence: CASSEGLAGGLSEQFF.

The V gene is TRBV6-1, the J gene TRBJ2-7; unclear D gene. The germline gives CDR1 MNHNS, CDR2 SASEGT. V lost 4 bases to trimming and J lost 2 bases, with 12 bases between them. This CDR3 has 14 residues. CDR3 coding DNA: TGTGCCAGCAGTGTCCCTGGCGGAACCTACGAGCAGTACTTC. Protein: CASSVPGGTYEQYF.

The chain links TRBV30 to TRBJ2-2, with 8 bases that match TRBD1. Per the germline V gene, CDR1 is GTSNPN and CDR2 is SVGIG (reference sequence). The CDR3 is made up of 15 amino acids. The V gene end was trimmed by 4 bases and the J gene end by 0 bases; junction bases not matched to a gene: 4. The CDR3 nucleotides read TGTGCCTGGAACAGGGGGAGATCGAACACCGGGGAGCTGTTTTTT. This encodes CAWNRGRSNTGELFF.

Turning to this clone: Other DNA sequences in the sample encode the same CDR3. The V gene is TRBV5-1, the J gene TRBJ2-7; maybe TRBD1 (5 bases). This CDR3 has 15 amino acids. The germline gives CDR1 SGHRS, CDR2 YFSETQ. The V gene lost 2 bases and the J gene lost 0 bases, with 12 bases spanning the gap. The CDR3 loop reads CASSLSTGSSYEQYF. DNA for the CDR3: TGCGCCAGCAGCTTAAGTACAGGCAGCTCCTACGAGCAGTACTTC.

The genes are TRBV6-6 and TRBJ1-4; 7 bases align to TRBD1. V gave up 6 bases and J gave up 5 bases; unmatched junction bases: 12. This CDR3 comprises 16 residues. Germline-derived CDR1 and CDR2 are MNHNY and SVGAGI (reference sequence). The CDR3 spells CASSSRQGGGNEKLFF. CDR3 DNA sequence: TGTGCCAGCAGCTCCCGACAGGGTGGGGGAAATGAAAAACTGTTTTTT.

The gene calls are TRBV10-3 and TRBJ2-7; 8 bases agree with TRBD1. The CDR3 extends over 15 amino acids. Germline CDR1 and CDR2: ENHRY and SYGVKD. With 3 bases clipped from V and 1 base from J, the junction kept 5 bases outside the gene matches. CDR3 region: CAISERQGTSYEQYF. The CDR3 region has the DNA TGTGCCATCAGTGAAAGACAGGGGACTTCCTACGAGCAGTACTTC.

This clone was seen a handful of times. The rearrangement links TRBV19 to TRBJ1-6, with D tentatively TRBD1 (5 bases). With 2 bases removed from V and 7 bases from J, the gap between germline ends came to 12 bases. This CDR3 region has 15 residues. Germline V CDR1 and CDR2: LNHDA, SQIVND (reference sequence). CDR3 protein: CASSIRGPLNSPLHF. The CDR3 DNA reads TGTGCCAGTAGTATAAGGGGCCCTCTGAATTCACCCCTCCACTTT.

This chain links TRBV9 with TRBJ2-3; 10 nucleotides align to TRBD2. V trimming: 4 bases; J trimming: 2 bases; junction bases outside the gene matches: 13. The germline gives CDR1 SGDLS, CDR2 YYNGEE. CDR3 length: 18 residues. The CDR3 DNA reads as TGTGCCAGCAGCCCCTCATGGTCCCTAGCGGGGGACACAGATACGCAGTATTTT. Its translation is CASSPSWSLAGDTDTQYF.

The rearrangement links TRBV5-1 to TRBJ2-1, with 8 bases that match TRBD2. Germline assignment: CDR1 SGHRS and CDR2 YFSETQ. V trimming: 0 bases; J trimming: 0 bases; junction bases outside the gene matches: 5. CDR3 length: 17 residues. The DNA for the CDR3 is TGCGCCAGCAGCTTGGGTAGCGGGGACACCTCCTACAATGAGCAGTTCTTC. Translating it yields CASSLGSGDTSYNEQFF.

The V call is TRBV6-1, the J call TRBJ2-1, with D hard to call. The CDR3 consists of 15 residues. Germline CDR1 reads MNHNS; CDR2 reads SASEGT. Trimming removed 0 bases at V and 6 bases at J, with 12 bases between. The DNA for the CDR3 is TGTGCCAGCAGTGAAGCCCGTGGGAAAGGCAATGAGCAGTTCTTC. Protein: CASSEARGKGNEQFF.

For this clone: At the DNA level, this CDR3 is encoded by other sequences in the same sample as well. The rearrangement links TRBV30 to TRBJ2-7, with 7 bases aligning to TRBD1. Looked up from germline, CDR1 is GTSNPN and CDR2 is SVGIG (reference sequence). V shed 1 base and J 4 bases; nucleotides not matched to a gene: 1. This CDR3 contains 12 residues. In nucleotides, the CDR3 is TGTGCCTGGAGTGACAGGGGTTACGAGCAGTACTTC. This codes for CAWSDRGYEQYF.